These 9 T cell receptor beta chains originate from one sample sequenced in a study of naive and memory T cell subsets. Two oligonucleotides, mixed equimolar, formed the beta constant-region primer covering TRBC1 and TRBC2. Four rounds of PCR amplified the ligated cDNA using nested alpha and beta constant-region primers plus SP2. Each CDR3 protein is one row after TCRdb ran MiXCR on the UMI-ligation and nested PCR reads. The data contain just over 80,000 distinct CDR3 sequences, about 8.2% of them singletons. Sequenced sample: naive CD8+ T cells from blood. These receptors originate from a human donor in good health.

The V gene is TRBV9, the J gene TRBJ2-3; D might be TRBD2 (6 bases). This CDR3 is built from 15 residues. V lost 0 bases and J 5 bases, leaving 13 bases between the germline ends. Germline V lookup: CDR1 SGDLS, CDR2 YYNGEE. CDR3 in amino acids: CASSVAGVGGDTQYF. CDR3 nucleotides: TGTGCCAGCAGCGTAGCGGGAGTGGGTGGAGATACGCAGTATTTT.

This clonotype came up a few times. This chain joins TRBV27 and TRBJ2-6, with D uncertain. The CDR3 has 14 amino acids. The germline V gene has CDR1 MNHEY and CDR2 SMNVEV (reference sequence). Trimming took 7 bases from V and 0 from J, leaving 7 bases between them. CDR3 in DNA: TGTGCCAGCACTGTCTTCTCTGGGGCCAACGTCCTGACTTTC. Its translation is CASTVFSGANVLTF.

V gene TRBV29-1 combines with J gene TRBJ2-7; perhaps TRBD1 as D (5 bases). Germline V gene data show CDR1 as SQVTM and CDR2 as ANQGSEA. CDR3 length equals 13 residues. Deletions cut 1 base from V and 4 bases from J, with 11 bases between. The CDR3, as DNA: TGCAGCGTTGAAGTTGGGGCCGGATACGAGCAGTACTTC. This gives the protein CSVEVGAGYEQYF.

This clonotype was recorded a few times. The V call is TRBV28, the J call TRBJ2-3, with 10 bases identical to TRBD2. The V gene's germline CDR1 is MDHEN and CDR2 SYDVKM. V shed 5 bases, J shed 4 bases, and the junction held 0 bases outside the gene matches. CDR3 size: 13 residues. CDR3 protein: CASSSGRADTQYF. The CDR3 nucleotides read TGTGCCAGCAGTAGCGGGAGGGCAGATACGCAGTATTTT. The entire variable domain, with the rest obtained from reference TRBV28 and TRBJ2-3, is as follows: DVKVTQSSRYLVKRTGEKVFLECVQDMDHENMFWYRQDPGLGLRLIYFSYDVKMKEKGDIPEGYSVSREKKERFSLILESASTNQTSMYLCASSSGRADTQYFGPGTRLTVL.

The chain recombines TRBV6-5 with TRBJ2-5, with TRBD2 as a possible D gene (6 bases). There are 14 residues in the CDR3. The V gene's germline CDR1 is MNHEY and CDR2 SVGAGI. V gave up 8 bases and J gave up 5 bases, with 18 bases separating them. CDR3 region: CASGGQGNEETQYF. CDR3 DNA: TGTGCCAGCGGAGGGCAGGGCAACGAGGAGACCCAGTACTTC.

This clonotype was counted ten times or more. This sequence joins TRBV7-6 and TRBJ2-6, with D possibly TRBD1 on 5 matching bases. Germline V CDR1 and CDR2: SGHVS, FNYEAQ. The CDR3 spans 15 residues. V gave up 5 bases and J gave up 0 bases, with 8 bases separating them. The CDR3 loop is CASSTGISGANVLTF. For the CDR3, the DNA is TGTGCCAGCAGCACAGGAATCTCTGGGGCCAACGTCCTGACTTTC.

Details on this clonotype: The junction differs from germline at one of its ends, possibly a read error. V is TRBV14 and J is TRBJ2-7, with D tentatively TRBD1 (5 bases). CDR1 is SGHDN, CDR2 FVKESK, per germline. This CDR3 has 12 residues. The DNA of the CDR3 is TGTGCCAGCAGCCAAGATTTCTTAGGGGCCGCCTTC. This gives the protein CASSQDFLGAAF.

The sample holds a few counts of this clonotype. The rearrangement links TRBV9 to TRBJ2-7; 7 nucleotides agree with TRBD2. Germline V lookup: CDR1 SGDLS, CDR2 YYNGEE. This CDR3 contains 13 residues. The ends lost 2 bases at V and 5 bases at J; junction bases unmatched: 4. This CDR3 reads CASSVFSGDEQYF. For the CDR3, the DNA is TGTGCCAGCAGCGTCTTCAGCGGGGACGAGCAGTACTTC.

The chain combines TRBV25-1 with TRBJ1-1; D not certain. This CDR3 has 13 residues. Trimming took 4 bases from V and 4 from J, leaving 10 bases between them. The germline gives CDR1 MGHDK, CDR2 SYGVNS. CDR3 loop: CASSVLEGTEAFF. CDR3 DNA sequence: TGTGCCAGCAGTGTATTGGAAGGCACTGAAGCTTTCTTT. The full variable domain, rest sourced from reference TRBV25-1 and TRBJ1-1, is EADIYQTPRYLVIGTGKKITLECSQTMGHDKMYWYQQDPGMELHLIHYSYGVNSTEKGDLSSESTVSRIRTEHFPLTLESARPSHTSQYLCASSVLEGTEAFFGQGTRLTVV.